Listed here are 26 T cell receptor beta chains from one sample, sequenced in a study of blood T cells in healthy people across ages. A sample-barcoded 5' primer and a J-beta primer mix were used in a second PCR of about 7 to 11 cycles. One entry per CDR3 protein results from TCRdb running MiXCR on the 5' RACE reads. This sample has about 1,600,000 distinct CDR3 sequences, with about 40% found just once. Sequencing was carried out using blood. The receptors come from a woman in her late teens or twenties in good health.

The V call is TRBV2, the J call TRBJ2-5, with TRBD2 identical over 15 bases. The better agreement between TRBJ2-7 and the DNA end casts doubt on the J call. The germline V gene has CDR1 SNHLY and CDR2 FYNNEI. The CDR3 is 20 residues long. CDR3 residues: CASSEGPGLAGGSTTYEQYF. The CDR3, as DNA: TGTGCCAGCAGTGAAGGACCGGGACTAGCGGGGGGTTCCACTACCTACGAGCAGTACTTC.

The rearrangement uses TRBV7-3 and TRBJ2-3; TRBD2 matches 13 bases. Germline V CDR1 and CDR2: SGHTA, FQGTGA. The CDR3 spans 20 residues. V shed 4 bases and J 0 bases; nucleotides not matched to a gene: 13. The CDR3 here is CASSSRLAGGIYSSTDTQYF. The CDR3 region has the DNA TGTGCCAGCAGCTCTCGACTAGCGGGGGGTATCTACTCGAGCACAGATACGCAGTATTTT.

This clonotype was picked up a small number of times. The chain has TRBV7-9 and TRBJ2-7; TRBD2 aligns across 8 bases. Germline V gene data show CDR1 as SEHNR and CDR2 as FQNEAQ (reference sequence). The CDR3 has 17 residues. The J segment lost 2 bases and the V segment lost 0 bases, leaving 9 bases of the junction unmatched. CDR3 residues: CASSLALTSGLTYEQYF. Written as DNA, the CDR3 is TGTGCCAGCAGCTTAGCGTTAACTAGCGGACTTACCTACGAGCAGTACTTC.

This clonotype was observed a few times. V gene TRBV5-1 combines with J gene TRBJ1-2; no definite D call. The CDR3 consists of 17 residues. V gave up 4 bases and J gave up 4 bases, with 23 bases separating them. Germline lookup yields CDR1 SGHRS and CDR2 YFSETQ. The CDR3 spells CASSDLTGNVPFYGYTF. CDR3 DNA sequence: TGCGCCAGCAGCGACCTAACCGGGAACGTCCCTTTCTATGGCTACACCTTC.

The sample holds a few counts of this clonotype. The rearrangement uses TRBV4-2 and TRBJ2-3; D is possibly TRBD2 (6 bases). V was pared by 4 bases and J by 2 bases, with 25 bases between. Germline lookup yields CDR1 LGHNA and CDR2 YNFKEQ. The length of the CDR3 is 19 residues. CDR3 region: CASSPLGGTRVEITDTQYF. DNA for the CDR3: TGTGCCAGCAGCCCCCTGGGAGGTACTAGGGTAGAAATCACAGATACGCAGTATTTT.

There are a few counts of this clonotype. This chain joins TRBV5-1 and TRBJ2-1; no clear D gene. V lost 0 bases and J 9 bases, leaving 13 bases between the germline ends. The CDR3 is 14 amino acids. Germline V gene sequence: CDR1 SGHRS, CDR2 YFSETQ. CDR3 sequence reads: CASSLGLGTIEQFF. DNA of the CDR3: TGCGCCAGCAGCTTGGGACTCGGAACGATTGAGCAGTTCTTC. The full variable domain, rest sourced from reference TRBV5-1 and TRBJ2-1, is KAGVTQTPRYLIKTRGQQVTLSCSPISGHRSVSWYQQTPGQGLQFLFEYFSETQRNKGNFPGRFSGRQFSNSRSEMNVSTLELGDSALYLCASSLGLGTIEQFFGPGTRLTVL.

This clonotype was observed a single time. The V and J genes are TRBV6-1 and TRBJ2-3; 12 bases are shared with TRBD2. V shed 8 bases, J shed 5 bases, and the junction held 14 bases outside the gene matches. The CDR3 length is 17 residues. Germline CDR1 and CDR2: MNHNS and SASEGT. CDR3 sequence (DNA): TGTGCCAGCCTCCGCAAAGAACCGGGACTAGCGGGAGATACGCAGTATTTT. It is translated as CASLRKEPGLAGDTQYF.

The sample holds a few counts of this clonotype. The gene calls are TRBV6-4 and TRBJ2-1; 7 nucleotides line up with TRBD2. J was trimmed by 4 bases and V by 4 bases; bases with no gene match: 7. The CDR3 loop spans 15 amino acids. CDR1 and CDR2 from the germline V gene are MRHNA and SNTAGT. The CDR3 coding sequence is TGTGCCAGCAGTGGCGGGAGCGGAACATACAATGAGCAGTTCTTC. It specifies CASSGGSGTYNEQFF.

The CDR3: CSAQPVPALASYNEQYF. CDR3 DNA sequence: TGCAGCGCGCAGCCAGTGCCGGCGCTAGCCAGCTACAATGAGCAGTACTTC. The chain uses TRBV20-1 and TRBJ2-7; perhaps TRBD2 as D (5 bases). Germline V lookup: CDR1 DFQATT, CDR2 SNEGSKA (reference sequence). This CDR3 is 17 amino acids long.

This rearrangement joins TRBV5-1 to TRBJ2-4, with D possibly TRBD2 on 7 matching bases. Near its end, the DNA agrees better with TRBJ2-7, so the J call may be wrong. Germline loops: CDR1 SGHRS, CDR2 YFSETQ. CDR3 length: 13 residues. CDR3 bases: TGCGCCAGCCGCCCGGGGGGCCAGAACGAGCAGTACTTC. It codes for CASRPGGQNEQYF.

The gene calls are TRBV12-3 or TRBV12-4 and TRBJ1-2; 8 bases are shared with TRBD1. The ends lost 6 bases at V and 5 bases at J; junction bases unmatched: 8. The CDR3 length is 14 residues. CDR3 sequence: CASRGQAPGYGYTF. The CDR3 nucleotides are TGTGCCAGCAGGGGACAGGCCCCCGGGTATGGCTACACCTTC.

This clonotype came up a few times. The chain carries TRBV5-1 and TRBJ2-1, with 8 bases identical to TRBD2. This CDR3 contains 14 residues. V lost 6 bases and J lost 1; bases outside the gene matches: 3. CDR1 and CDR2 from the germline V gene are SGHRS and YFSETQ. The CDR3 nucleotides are TGCGCCAGCATGTCTAGCGGGTCCTACAATGAGCAGTTCTTC. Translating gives CASMSSGSYNEQFF. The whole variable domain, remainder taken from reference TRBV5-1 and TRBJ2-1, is KAGVTQTPRYLIKTRGQQVTLSCSPISGHRSVSWYQQTPGQGLQFLFEYFSETQRNKGNFPGRFSGRQFSNSRSEMNVSTLELGDSALYLCASMSSGSYNEQFFGPGTRLTVL.

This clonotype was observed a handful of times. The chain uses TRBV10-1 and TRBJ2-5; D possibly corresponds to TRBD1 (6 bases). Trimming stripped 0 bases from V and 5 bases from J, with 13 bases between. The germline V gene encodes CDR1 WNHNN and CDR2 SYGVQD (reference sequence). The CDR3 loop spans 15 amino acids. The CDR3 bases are TGCGCCAGCAGTGAGTCGCGGGCAGGGGCGGAGACCCAGTACTTC. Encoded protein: CASSESRAGAETQYF.

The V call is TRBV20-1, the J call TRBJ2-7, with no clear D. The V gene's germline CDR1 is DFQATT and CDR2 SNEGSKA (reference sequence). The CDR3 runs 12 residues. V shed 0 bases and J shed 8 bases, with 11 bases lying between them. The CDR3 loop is CSARDPQMKQYF. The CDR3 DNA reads TGCAGTGCTAGAGATCCCCAAATGAAGCAGTACTTC.

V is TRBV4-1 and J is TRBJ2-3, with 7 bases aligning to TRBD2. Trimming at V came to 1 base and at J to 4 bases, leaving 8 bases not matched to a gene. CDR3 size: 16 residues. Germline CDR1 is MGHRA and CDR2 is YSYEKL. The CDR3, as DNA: TGCGCCAGCAGCCAAGTCGCGGGAGTAGCTTCAGATACGCAGTATTTT. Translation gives CASSQVAGVASDTQYF.

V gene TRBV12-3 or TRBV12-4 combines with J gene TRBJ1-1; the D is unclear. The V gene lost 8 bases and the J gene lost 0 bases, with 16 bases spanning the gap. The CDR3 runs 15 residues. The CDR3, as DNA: TGTGCCAGCGGGCGGACCGGAGATTTGAACACTGAAGCTTTCTTT. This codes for CASGRTGDLNTEAFF.

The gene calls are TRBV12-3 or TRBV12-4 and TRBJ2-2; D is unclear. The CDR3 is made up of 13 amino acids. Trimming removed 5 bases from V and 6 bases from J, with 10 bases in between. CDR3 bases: TGTGCCAGCAGTGTGGTTGGCGCCGGGGAGCTGTTTTTT. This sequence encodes CASSVVGAGELFF.

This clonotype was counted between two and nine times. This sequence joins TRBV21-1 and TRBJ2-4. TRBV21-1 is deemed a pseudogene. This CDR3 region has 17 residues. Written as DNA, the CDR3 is TGTGCCAGCAGCAAAGGGGATATCCCAAAGTTTCAAAACATTCAGTACTTC. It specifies CASSKGDIPKFQNIQYF.

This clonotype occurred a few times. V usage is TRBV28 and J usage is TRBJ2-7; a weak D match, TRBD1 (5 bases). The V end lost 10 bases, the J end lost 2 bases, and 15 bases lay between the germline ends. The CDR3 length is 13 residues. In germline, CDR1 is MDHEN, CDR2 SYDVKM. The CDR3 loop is CATIDSSAYEQYF. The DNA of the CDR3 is TGTGCCACCATCGACAGTTCTGCCTACGAGCAGTACTTC.

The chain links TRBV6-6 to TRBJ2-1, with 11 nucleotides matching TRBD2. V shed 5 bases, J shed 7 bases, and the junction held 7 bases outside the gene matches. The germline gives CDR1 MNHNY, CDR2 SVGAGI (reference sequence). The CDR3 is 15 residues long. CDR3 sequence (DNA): TGTGCCAGCAGTACGACTAGCGGGGATGAGAATGAGCAGTTCTTC. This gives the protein CASSTTSGDENEQFF.

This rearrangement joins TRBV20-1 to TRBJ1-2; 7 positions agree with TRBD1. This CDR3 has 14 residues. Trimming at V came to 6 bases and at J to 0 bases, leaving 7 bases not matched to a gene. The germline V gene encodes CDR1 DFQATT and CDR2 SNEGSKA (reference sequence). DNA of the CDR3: TGCAGTGCACAGGGACAGCTAACTAACTATGGCTACACCTTC. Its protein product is CSAQGQLTNYGYTF.

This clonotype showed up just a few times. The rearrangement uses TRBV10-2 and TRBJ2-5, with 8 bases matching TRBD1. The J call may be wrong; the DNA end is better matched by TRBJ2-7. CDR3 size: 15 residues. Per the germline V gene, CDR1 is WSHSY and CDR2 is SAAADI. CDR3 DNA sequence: TGCGCCAGCAGTGACTGGTTACAGGGGGGCCGCGAGCAGTACTTC. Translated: CASSDWLQGGREQYF.

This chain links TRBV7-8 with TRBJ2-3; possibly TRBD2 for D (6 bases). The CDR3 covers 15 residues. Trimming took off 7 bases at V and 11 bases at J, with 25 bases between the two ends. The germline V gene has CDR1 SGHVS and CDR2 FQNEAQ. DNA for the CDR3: TGTGCCAGCATCCCTGCGGGGCTCGGGGGTTTGGGGCAGTATTTT. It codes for CASIPAGLGGLGQYF.

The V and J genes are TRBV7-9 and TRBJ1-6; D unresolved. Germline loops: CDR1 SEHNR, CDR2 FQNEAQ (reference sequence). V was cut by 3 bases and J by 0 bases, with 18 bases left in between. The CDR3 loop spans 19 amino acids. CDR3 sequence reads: CASSFRTLSGPSYNSPLHF. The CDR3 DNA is TGTGCCAGCAGCTTTAGGACCCTTAGTGGGCCCTCCTATAATTCACCCCTCCACTTT. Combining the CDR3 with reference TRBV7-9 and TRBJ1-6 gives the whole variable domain DTGVSQNPRHKITKRGQNVTFRCDPISEHNRLYWYRQTLGQGPEFLTYFQNEAQLEKSRLLSDRFSAERPKGSFSTLEIQRTEQGDSAMYLCASSFRTLSGPSYNSPLHFGNGTRLTVT.

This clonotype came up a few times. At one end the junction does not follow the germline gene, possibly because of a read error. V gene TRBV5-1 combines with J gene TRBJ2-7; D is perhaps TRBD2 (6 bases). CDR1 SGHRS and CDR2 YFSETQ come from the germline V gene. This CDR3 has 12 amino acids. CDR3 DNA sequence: TGTGCCAGCAGTTTGGAGGGAGTCGAGCAGTACTTC. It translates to CASSLEGVEQYF.

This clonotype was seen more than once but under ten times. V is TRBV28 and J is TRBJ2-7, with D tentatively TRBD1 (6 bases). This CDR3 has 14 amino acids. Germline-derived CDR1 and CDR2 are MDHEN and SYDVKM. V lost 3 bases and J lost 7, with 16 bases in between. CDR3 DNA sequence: TGTGCCAGCAGTTTTGGACAGTCCTACAATGAGCAGTACTTC. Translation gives CASSFGQSYNEQYF.